What follows are 10 T cell receptor beta chains derived from one specimen sequenced in a study of long-term antiretroviral therapy in people with HIV. Sequencing relied on immunoSEQ assay v3.0, run at survey level. TCRdb keeps only in-frame clones here, not all; method: immunoSEQ multiplex PCR. The sample consists of over 15,000 clones, 75% of them appearing once. The source material was unsorted PBMCs, sampled 1.5 years before starting antiretroviral therapy. These receptor sequences come from a woman in her forties or fifties with HIV.

V and J are TRBV19 and TRBJ2-6, with D perhaps TRBD1 (6 bases). The V gene lost 10 bases and the J gene lost 0 bases, with 19 bases spanning the gap. Germline V gives CDR1 LNHDA, CDR2 SQIVND (reference sequence). The CDR3 sequence is 17 residues long. The DNA of the CDR3 is TGTGCCACTTCCCAGGACAGAAAGCACTCTGGGGCCAACGTCCTGACTTTC. Translated: CATSQDRKHSGANVLTF.

The CDR3 spells CASSLAPGNTEAFF. In DNA form, the CDR3 reads TGTGCCAGCAGCTTAGCGCCAGGGAACACTGAAGCTTTCTTT. The rearrangement uses TRBV7-6 and TRBJ1-1; D unclear. This CDR3 region has 14 residues. V lost 0 bases to trimming and J lost 1 base, with 6 bases between them. Germline CDR1 SGHVS, CDR2 FNYEAQ.

CDR3 protein: CASSARADYEQYV. CDR3 DNA sequence: TGTGCCAGCAGTGCTAGGGCCGACTACGAGCAGTACGTC. The chain joins TRBV2 to TRBJ2-7; D call uncertain. Germline V gene lookup returns CDR1 SNHLY and CDR2 FYNNEI. This CDR3 has 13 amino acids. V shed 4 bases and J shed 3 bases, with 10 bases lying between them.

The chain links TRBV5-1 to TRBJ1-5; the D gene is possibly TRBD1 (5 bases). Germline CDR1 and CDR2: SGHRS and YFSETQ. The V end was cut by 0 bases, the J end by 4 bases, with 8 bases between. CDR3 length: 14 amino acids. DNA for the CDR3: TGCGCCAGCAGCTTGGGGGGCGTTAATCAGCCCCAGCATTTT. Amino acids: CASSLGGVNQPQHF.

This clone was seen a few times. This sequence joins TRBV7-9 and TRBJ2-1; 9 nucleotides align to TRBD2. Germline-derived CDR1 and CDR2 are SEHNR and FQNEAQ (reference sequence). This CDR3 is built from 17 residues. Trimming took 4 bases from V and 0 from J; bases not matched to a gene: 7. CDR3 region: CASSSLGGGASYNEQFF. DNA for the CDR3: TGTGCCAGCAGCTCCCTAGGCGGGGGGGCCTCCTACAATGAGCAGTTCTTC.

This chain joins TRBV30 and TRBJ1-2; 10 nucleotides match TRBD1. With V trimmed by 1 base and J by 1 base, 3 bases remained unmatched. This CDR3 contains 15 residues. In germline, CDR1 is GTSNPN, CDR2 SVGIG (reference sequence). CDR3 loop: CAWSGQGASNYGYTF. In DNA form, the CDR3 reads TGTGCCTGGAGTGGACAGGGGGCGAGTAACTATGGCTACACCTTC.

The V gene is TRBV5-4, the J gene TRBJ2-1, with 12 positions matching TRBD2. Trimming at V came to 3 bases and at J to 10 bases, leaving 8 bases not matched to a gene. Per germline, CDR1 SGHNT and CDR2 YYREEE (reference sequence). This CDR3 has 15 residues. Here the CDR3 DNA reads TGTGCCAGCAGCTCTGTACTAGCGGGGGGAGGGGAGCAGTTCTTC. This codes for CASSSVLAGGGEQFF.

This rearrangement joins TRBV5-5 to TRBJ1-6; D unresolved. V was shortened by 2 bases and J by 7 bases, with 10 bases between the two germline ends. Per the germline V gene, CDR1 is SGHKS and CDR2 is YYEKEE (reference sequence). This CDR3 comprises 14 residues. The CDR3 here is CASSFGSSNSPLHF. The CDR3 region has the DNA TGTGCCAGCAGCTTCGGGTCTTCGAATTCACCCCTCCACTTT.

The chain couples TRBV5-1 to TRBJ2-5; D remains unclear. CDR3 length equals 12 residues. The V end was cut by 7 bases, the J end by 4 bases, with 11 bases between. From germline, CDR1 is SGHRS and CDR2 YFSETQ. The CDR3 DNA sequence: TGCGCCAGCTCTTTGTGGGGAGAGACCCAGTACTTC. This gives the protein CASSLWGETQYF.

V is TRBV4-2 and J is TRBJ2-1, with no clear D. Germline assignment: CDR1 LGHNA and CDR2 YNFKEQ. The CDR3 is 13 amino acids. Trimming removed 0 bases from V and 10 bases from J, with 10 bases in between. The CDR3 is CASSQDRRFEQFF. The CDR3 DNA reads TGTGCCAGCAGCCAAGATCGGCGGTTCGAGCAGTTCTTC.